The 22 T cell receptor beta chains reported below all come from one sample, sequenced in a study of blood T cell repertoires in COVID-19. Here immunoSEQ multiplex PCR was the method, and the copy in TCRdb shows in-frame clones only, minus some. The sample includes about 210,000 clones, 88% of them seen just once. What was sequenced was peripheral blood. The receptors derive from a man aged 65-85 years with acute or convalescent COVID-19.

The rearrangement joins TRBV7-2 to TRBJ2-7; 8 nucleotides align to TRBD1. Germline CDR1 reads SGHTA; CDR2 reads FQGNSA. The CDR3 length is 14 residues. V trimming: 5 bases; J trimming: 1 base; junction bases outside the gene matches: 4. CDR3 sequence (DNA): TGTGCCAGCAGCGGACAGGGCAGTTCCTACGAGCAGTACTTC. Amino acid sequence: CASSGQGSSYEQYF.

The chain employs TRBV30 and TRBJ2-4; 7 bases align to TRBD1. CDR3 length equals 14 residues. With V trimmed by 6 bases and J by 1 base, 6 bases remained unmatched. Germline values: CDR1 GTSNPN, CDR2 SVGIG (reference sequence). CDR3 nucleotides: TGTGCCTGTACAGGGGATCGGGCCAAAAACATTCAGTACTTC. Translating it yields CACTGDRAKNIQYF.

This clone is a singleton in its sample. The chain combines TRBV3-1 (or the pseudogene TRBV3-2) with TRBJ2-1, with 15 bases lining up with TRBD2. This CDR3 has 15 residues. Germline CDR1 and CDR2: LGHDT and YNNKEL (reference sequence). With 4 bases clipped from V and 7 bases from J, the junction kept 2 bases outside the gene matches. CDR3 amino acids: CASSLGLAGGNEQFF. CDR3 coding DNA: TGTGCCAGCAGCCTTGGACTAGCGGGAGGGAATGAGCAGTTCTTC.

As DNA, the CDR3 is TGCAGCGTTTCCCGGACAGGGTCGAACACTGAAGCTTTCTTT. Translated: CSVSRTGSNTEAFF. The V gene is TRBV29-1, the J gene TRBJ1-1, with TRBD1 identical over 8 bases. The germline V gene has CDR1 SQVTM and CDR2 ANQGSEA. V shed 5 bases and J 1 base; nucleotides not matched to a gene: 6. This CDR3 has 14 amino acids. The full variable domain, rest sourced from reference TRBV29-1 and TRBJ1-1, is SAVISQKPSRDICQRGTSLTIQCQVDSQVTMMFWYRQQPGQSLTLIATANQGSEATYESGFVIDKFPISRPNLTFSTLTVSNMSPEDSSIYLCSVSRTGSNTEAFFGQGTRLTVV.

V usage is TRBV5-6 and J usage is TRBJ1-2; TRBD1 might be the D (5 bases). Germline loops: CDR1 SGHDT, CDR2 YYEEEE. The CDR3 runs 13 residues. The V gene lost 0 bases and the J gene lost 8 bases, with 11 bases spanning the gap. The CDR3 nucleotides are TGTGCCAGCAGCTTGGGGGGCAGGCAAGGCTACACCTTC. It codes for CASSLGGRQGYTF. Using reference TRBV5-6 and TRBJ1-2 for the parts outside the CDR3, the full variable domain is DAGVTQSPTHLIKTRGQQVTLRCSPKSGHDTVSWYQQALGQGPQFIFQYYEEEERQRGNFPDRFSGHQFPNYSSELNVNALLLGDSALYLCASSLGGRQGYTFGSGTRLTVV.

V is TRBV7-9 and J is TRBJ2-1; D not certain. This CDR3 region has 16 residues. V was shortened by 5 bases and J by 1 base, with 15 bases between the two germline ends. Germline CDR1 is SEHNR and CDR2 is FQNEAQ (reference sequence). CDR3 in amino acids: CASSLWRGGSYNEQFF. DNA for the CDR3: TGTGCCAGCAGCCTATGGAGAGGTGGGTCCTACAATGAGCAGTTCTTC.

The rearrangement links TRBV30 to TRBJ1-6; D is undetermined. Germline V lookup: CDR1 GTSNPN, CDR2 SVGIG (reference sequence). The CDR3 extends over 13 amino acids. Trimming removed 3 bases at V and 7 bases at J, with 10 bases between. CDR3 loop: CAWRLSPNSPLHF. The CDR3 DNA reads as TGTGCCTGGAGATTGTCTCCGAATTCACCCCTCCACTTT.

This rearrangement joins TRBV29-1 to TRBJ1-2, with D tentatively TRBD1 (6 bases). This CDR3 is 13 amino acids long. V gave up 3 bases and J gave up 4 bases, with 12 bases separating them. From germline, CDR1 is SQVTM and CDR2 ANQGSEA. CDR3 nucleotides: TGCAGCGTTGATCGGACAGCCAGCTATGGCTACACCTTC. Encoded protein: CSVDRTASYGYTF.

The chain joins TRBV5-6 to TRBJ1-1, with 9 bases lining up with TRBD1. Germline CDR1 and CDR2: SGHDT and YYEEEE. This CDR3 spans 15 amino acids. With V trimmed by 4 bases and J by 11 bases, 15 bases remained unmatched. The CDR3 DNA is TGTGCCAGCAGCCCCAGGACAGGGGCGCATAGGCACGCTTTCTTT. This sequence encodes CASSPRTGAHRHAFF.

The CDR3 sequence: CASSGTGLAGSEQFF. The CDR3 DNA sequence: TGTGCCAGCAGCGGTACCGGACTAGCGGGATCCGAGCAGTTCTTC. The V call is TRBV14, the J call TRBJ2-1, with 12 bases matching TRBD2. Germline CDR1 reads SGHDN; CDR2 reads FVKESK. This CDR3 spans 15 amino acids. With 5 bases clipped from V and 10 bases from J, the junction kept 9 bases outside the gene matches.

The table lists this clone with a few counts. This chain connects TRBV3-1 (or the pseudogene TRBV3-2) to TRBJ1-6, with 7 bases matching TRBD1. Trimming cost V 6 bases and J 7 bases; bases outside gene matches: 12. Germline V CDR1 and CDR2: LGHDT, YNNKEL (reference sequence). The CDR3 has 16 amino acids. This chain's CDR3 is CASRKTGTSVNSPLHF. DNA of the CDR3: TGTGCCAGCAGAAAGACAGGGACAAGTGTGAATTCACCCCTCCACTTT.

The J gene is TRBJ2-7, the V gene TRBV11-1, with 7 nucleotides matching TRBD1. Germline assignment: CDR1 SGHAT and CDR2 FQDESV (reference sequence). The CDR3 spans 15 residues. With 5 bases clipped from V and 0 bases from J, the junction kept 7 bases outside the gene matches. CDR3 nucleotides: TGTGCCAGCAGCAAAGACAGGGTGAGCTCCTACGAGCAGTACTTC. As protein: CASSKDRVSSYEQYF.

The J gene is TRBJ1-4, the V gene TRBV12-3 or TRBV12-4; 8 nucleotides line up with TRBD1. The CDR3 spans 13 residues. V lost 4 bases and J lost 7; bases outside the gene matches: 2. The CDR3 sequence is CASSYRGAEKLFF. DNA of the CDR3: TGTGCCAGCAGTTACAGGGGGGCTGAAAAACTGTTTTTT.

J is TRBJ1-3 and V is TRBV5-4; D gene unclear. This CDR3 comprises 15 residues. Germline V gene lookup returns CDR1 SGHNT and CDR2 YYREEE (reference sequence). V lost 0 bases and J lost 0, with 7 bases in between. The CDR3 is CASSLDRFSGNTIYF. The CDR3 nucleotides are TGTGCCAGCAGCTTGGATCGTTTCTCTGGAAACACCATATATTTT.

The table lists this clone with a count of one. The chain recombines TRBV19 with TRBJ2-1; D perhaps matches TRBD2 (6 bases). Germline values: CDR1 LNHDA, CDR2 SQIVND (reference sequence). Trimming stripped 5 bases from V and 4 bases from J, with 12 bases between. CDR3 length: 14 amino acids. The CDR3 nucleotides are TGTGCCAGTAGTGTCGGGACTTCTTACAATGAGCAGTTCTTC. It specifies CASSVGTSYNEQFF. Full variable domain (rest looked up from reference TRBV19 and TRBJ2-1): DGGITQSPKYLFRKEGQNVTLSCEQNLNHDAMYWYRQDPGQGLRLIYYSQIVNDFQKGDIAEGYSVSREKKESFPLTVTSAQKNPTAFYLCASSVGTSYNEQFFGPGTRLTVL.

This clone was detected only once. The J gene is TRBJ2-1, the V gene TRBV20-1; 8 nucleotides agree with TRBD2. The V and J ends lost 3 bases and 3 bases, in that order; junction bases with no gene match: 10. The CDR3 loop spans 16 amino acids. Germline V gene data show CDR1 as DFQATT and CDR2 as SNEGSKA (reference sequence). As DNA, the CDR3 is TGCAGTGCTAGTCGGACGGGGAGCGGGAGCTACAATGAGCAGTTCTTC. The encoded protein is CSASRTGSGSYNEQFF.

The chain combines TRBV7-9 with TRBJ2-6; perhaps TRBD2 as D (6 bases). Trimming removed 5 bases from V and 0 bases from J, with 8 bases in between. This CDR3 contains 15 residues. CDR1 and CDR2 (germline): SEHNR, FQNEAQ (reference sequence). In nucleotides, the CDR3 is TGTGCCAGCAGCCGGGGGTACTCTGGGGCCAACGTCCTGACTTTC. Translation: CASSRGYSGANVLTF. Variable domain in full (rest from reference TRBV7-9 and TRBJ2-6): DTGVSQNPRHKITKRGQNVTFRCDPISEHNRLYWYRQTLGQGPEFLTYFQNEAQLEKSRLLSDRFSAERPKGSFSTLEIQRTEQGDSAMYLCASSRGYSGANVLTFGAGSRLTVL.

The genes are TRBV3-1 (or the pseudogene TRBV3-2) and TRBJ1-2; D might be TRBD1 (5 bases). Germline lookup yields CDR1 LGHDT and CDR2 YNNKEL (reference sequence). This CDR3 contains 15 residues. Trimming removed 6 bases at V and 4 bases at J, with 18 bases between. The CDR3 protein is CASSNWGEDSYGYTF. CDR3 DNA: TGTGCCAGCAGTAACTGGGGGGAAGACAGCTATGGCTACACCTTC.

The rearrangement joins TRBV5-5 to TRBJ1-4; D remains unclear. The V end lost 2 bases, the J end lost 5 bases, and 10 bases lay between the germline ends. The CDR3 covers 14 residues. Germline V lookup: CDR1 SGHKS, CDR2 YYEKEE (reference sequence). The CDR3 sequence: CASSLIGINEKLFF. The DNA for the CDR3 is TGTGCCAGCAGCTTAATCGGGATCAATGAAAAACTGTTTTTT.

The chain is built from TRBV7-3 and TRBJ2-5; D remains ambiguous. Germline-derived CDR1 and CDR2 are SGHTA and FQGTGA. Trimming cost V 5 bases and J 2 bases, with 15 bases left between them. The CDR3 sequence is 15 residues long. The DNA for the CDR3 is TGTGCCAGCAGCCCCTCCCAGAATAAACAAGAGACCCAGTACTTC. Protein product: CASSPSQNKQETQYF.

V gene TRBV29-1 combines with J gene TRBJ1-1; D gene unclear. Germline V CDR1 and CDR2: SQVTM, ANQGSEA. The length of the CDR3 is 11 residues. Trimming left V 4 bases short and J 3 bases short, with 6 bases between. The CDR3, as DNA: TGCAGCGTTGTGAGGGACACTGAAGCTTTCTTT. It yields the protein CSVVRDTEAFF.

The V call is TRBV28, the J call TRBJ1-3; the match to TRBD1 covers 7 bases. Trimming cost V 8 bases and J 0 bases; bases outside gene matches: 10. CDR1 and CDR2 from the germline V gene are MDHEN and SYDVKM. CDR3 length: 16 amino acids. The CDR3 nucleotides read TGTGCCAGCCTCCCAGGGGGTTCTCACTCTGGAAACACCATATATTTT. Amino acid sequence: CASLPGGSHSGNTIYF.